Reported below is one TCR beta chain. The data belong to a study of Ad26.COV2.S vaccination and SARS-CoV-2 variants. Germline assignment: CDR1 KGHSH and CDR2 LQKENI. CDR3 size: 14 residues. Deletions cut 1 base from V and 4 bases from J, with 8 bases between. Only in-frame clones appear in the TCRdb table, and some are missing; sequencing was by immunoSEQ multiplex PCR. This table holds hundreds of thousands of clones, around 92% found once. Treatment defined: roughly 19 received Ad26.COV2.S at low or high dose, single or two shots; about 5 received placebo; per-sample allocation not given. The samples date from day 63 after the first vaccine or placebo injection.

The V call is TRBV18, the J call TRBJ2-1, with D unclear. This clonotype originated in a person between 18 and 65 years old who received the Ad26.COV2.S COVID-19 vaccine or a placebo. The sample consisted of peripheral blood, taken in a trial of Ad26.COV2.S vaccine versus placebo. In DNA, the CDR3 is TGTGCCAGCTCACCACTCGGTAGTTACAATGAGCAGTTCTTC. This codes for CASSPLGSYNEQFF.